The sequence of this T cell receptor beta chain was determined in a study of T cell changes during pregnancy in multiple sclerosis. This clone was seen a single time. The CDR3 consists of 17 residues. Germline lookup yields CDR1 SEHNR and CDR2 FQNEAQ (reference sequence). The V segment lost 4 bases and the J segment 0 bases; nucleotides outside the gene matches: 4. Profiled with immunoSEQ multiplex PCR; TCRdb holds only in-frame clones, not every one. The sample records about 49,000 clones, roughly 94% being singletons. The receptor was isolated from a female donor with multiple sclerosis, enrolled in a pregnancy study. The sequences come from CD8+ T cells from peripheral blood mononuclear cells, collected before pregnancy. J is TRBJ2-1 and V is TRBV7-9; 12 bases align to TRBD2. Here the CDR3 reads CASSSGLAGPSYNEQFF. CDR3 bases: TGTGCCAGCAGCTCCGGACTAGCGGGACCCTCCTACAATGAGCAGTTCTTC.